The 18 T cell receptor beta chains below come from one sample, sequenced in a study of cytomegalovirus exposure and HLA in healthy donors. The primer mix had 60 Vbeta and 13 Jbeta primers. Data came from immunoSEQ multiplex PCR; TCRdb stores just in-frame clones and leaves some out. Of roughly 100,000 clones listed, 79% are singletons. Material: PBMCs. The receptors were sampled from a man aged 50 to 60 in good health and CMV-seropositive.

V and J are TRBV4-1 and TRBJ2-7; D not certain. This CDR3 is built from 17 residues. The germline gives CDR1 MGHRA, CDR2 YSYEKL. V was cut by 1 base and J by 0 bases, with 16 bases left in between. The CDR3 DNA sequence: TGCGCCAGCAGCCAAGGGAACCAGGTTTTTTTCTCCTACGAGCAGTACTTC. Amino acids: CASSQGNQVFFSYEQYF.

V is TRBV14 and J is TRBJ1-1, with D unresolved. The CDR3 spans 13 residues. Germline lookup yields CDR1 SGHDN and CDR2 FVKESK. Trimming cost V 6 bases and J 5 bases, with 13 bases left between them. The CDR3 sequence is CASSILTTTEAFF. The CDR3 nucleotides read TGTGCCAGCAGTATCTTAACAACAACTGAAGCTTTCTTT.

This clone has a single count. The CDR3 DNA sequence: TGTGCCAGCAGCGAGGACATTGTTGGTACAGATACGCAGTATTTT. Translation gives CASSEDIVGTDTQYF. The J gene is TRBJ2-3, the V gene TRBV11-2; TRBD1 might be the D (5 bases). Germline V gene data show CDR1 as SGHAT and CDR2 as FQNNGV. The CDR3 spans 15 residues. The V end lost 5 bases, the J end lost 3 bases, and 15 bases lay between the germline ends.

As DNA, the CDR3 is TGTGCCAGCAGTTACCCTCCGGGACAGCGCTACGAGCAGTACTTC. The encoded protein is CASSYPPGQRYEQYF. The chain carries TRBV6-7 and TRBJ2-7; TRBD1 agrees at 7 bases. TRBV6-7 is an ORF for which the function is uncertain. Germline trimming cut 2 bases from V and 3 bases from J; bases unmatched to any gene: 7. The CDR3 spans 15 residues.

There are a few counts of this clone. This chain links TRBV19 with TRBJ1-5; D perhaps matches TRBD1 (6 bases). Germline V gene sequence: CDR1 LNHDA, CDR2 SQIVND (reference sequence). Trimming left V 3 bases short and J 6 bases short, with 15 bases between. The CDR3 sequence is 15 residues long. In DNA form, the CDR3 reads TGTGCCAGTAGTATGGGGACACTGGGGCGTCAGCCCCAGCATTTT. Protein: CASSMGTLGRQPQHF.

The V and J genes are TRBV29-1 and TRBJ1-1; no definite D call. Trimming left V 7 bases short and J 5 bases short, with 20 bases between. Germline V gene lookup returns CDR1 SQVTM and CDR2 ANQGSEA. The CDR3 consists of 14 residues. CDR3 residues: CSGRRGTGGTEAFF. DNA of the CDR3: TGCAGCGGGAGGCGGGGAACGGGCGGAACTGAAGCTTTCTTT.

The chain recombines TRBV27 with TRBJ1-5; weak D call: TRBD1 (6 bases). CDR1 is MNHEY and CDR2 is SMNVEV in the germline V gene (reference sequence). The CDR3 extends over 17 amino acids. Trimming removed 2 bases at V and 0 bases at J, with 14 bases between. The CDR3 loop reads CASSLGGGSPSNQPQHF. The CDR3 DNA is TGTGCCAGCAGTTTAGGGGGGGGCAGCCCTAGCAATCAGCCCCAGCATTTT.

J is TRBJ2-5 and V is TRBV12-5; TRBD2 agrees at 12 bases. The ends lost 6 bases at V and 5 bases at J; junction bases unmatched: 10. CDR1 and CDR2 (germline): LGHNT, FRNRAP. This CDR3 has 16 residues. CDR3 DNA: TGTGCTAGTGGCCCTAGACTAGCGGGAGTGTGGGAGACCCAGTACTTC. Its translation: CASGPRLAGVWETQYF. The full variable domain, in which reference TRBV12-5 and TRBJ2-5 provide the parts outside the CDR3, is DARVTQTPRHKVTEMGQEVTMRCQPILGHNTVFWYRQTMMQGLELLAYFRNRAPLDDSGMPKDRFSAEMPDATLATLKIQPSEPRDSAVYFCASGPRLAGVWETQYFGPGTRLLVL.

This chain joins TRBV6-1 and TRBJ2-7; 8 bases match TRBD2. The CDR3 contains 15 residues. The V and J ends lost 4 bases and 2 bases, in that order; junction bases with no gene match: 7. The germline CDR1 and CDR2 sequences are MNHNS and SASEGT. The CDR3 reads CASSASVTSAYEQYF. The CDR3 nucleotides read TGTGCCAGCAGTGCCTCGGTGACTAGCGCCTACGAGCAGTACTTC.

The V and J genes are TRBV30 and TRBJ1-4; a weak D match, TRBD1 (5 bases). The CDR3 covers 12 residues. V shed 8 bases and J shed 8 bases, with 15 bases lying between them. CDR1 and CDR2 from the germline V gene are GTSNPN and SVGIG (reference sequence). CDR3 nucleotides: TGTGCCCGTGATGGGAAGGGGGAAAAACTGTTTTTT. Translation: CARDGKGEKLFF.

The genes are TRBV27 and TRBJ2-7; 9 nucleotides align to TRBD2. V lost 4 bases to trimming and J lost 0 bases; unmatched junction nucleotides: 7. CDR1 and CDR2 (germline): MNHEY, SMNVEV (reference sequence). This CDR3 spans 16 amino acids. The CDR3 protein is CASSSGLALSSYEQYF. DNA for the CDR3: TGTGCCAGCAGTTCCGGACTAGCGTTGAGCTCCTACGAGCAGTACTTC.

The chain carries TRBV25-1 and TRBJ1-2; D unclear. The germline V gene has CDR1 MGHDK and CDR2 SYGVNS. V was cut by 3 bases and J by 7 bases, with 18 bases left in between. The CDR3 is 15 residues long. CDR3 sequence reads: CASSDPTPSGRGYTF. CDR3 DNA sequence: TGTGCCAGCAGTGACCCTACACCAAGCGGACGTGGCTACACCTTC.

This chain connects TRBV5-1 to TRBJ2-1; 14 bases agree with TRBD2. CDR1 SGHRS and CDR2 YFSETQ come from the germline V gene. The CDR3 extends over 17 amino acids. With V trimmed by 0 bases and J by 7 bases, 6 bases remained unmatched. CDR3 amino acids: CASSLGGTSGSRNEQFF. In DNA form, the CDR3 reads TGCGCCAGCAGCTTGGGGGGGACTAGCGGGAGTAGGAATGAGCAGTTCTTC.

The rearrangement joins TRBV6-6 to TRBJ2-5; TRBD2 matches 7 bases. The germline V gene encodes CDR1 MNHNY and CDR2 SVGAGI (reference sequence). The V segment lost 5 bases and the J segment 5 bases; nucleotides outside the gene matches: 11. This CDR3 is 15 amino acids long. For the CDR3, the DNA is TGTGCCAGCAGTACAAACGTAGCGGGTTGGGAGACCCAGTACTTC. The encoded protein is CASSTNVAGWETQYF.

V and J are TRBV9 and TRBJ2-5; 10 bases match TRBD1. The V segment lost 2 bases and the J segment 2 bases; nucleotides outside the gene matches: 12. The germline V gene has CDR1 SGDLS and CDR2 YYNGEE. The CDR3 loop spans 18 amino acids. The CDR3 bases are TGTGCCAGCAGCGTGGAGGACCGTGGACAGGGGGGACAAGAGACCCAGTACTTC. Amino acids: CASSVEDRGQGGQETQYF.

The gene calls are TRBV5-8 and TRBJ2-3; 9 positions agree with TRBD1. CDR1 and CDR2 (germline): SGHTS, YDEGEE. This CDR3 comprises 18 residues. Trimming took 3 bases from V and 5 from J; bases not matched to a gene: 16. CDR3 amino acids: CASSWGPGQGKREDTQYF. CDR3 nucleotides: TGTGCCAGCAGCTGGGGGCCCGGACAGGGGAAAAGGGAAGATACGCAGTATTTT.

The chain is built from TRBV30 and TRBJ2-1; D gene ambiguous. The CDR3 is 12 amino acids. V was shortened by 1 base and J by 1 base, with 2 bases between the two germline ends. Germline loops: CDR1 GTSNPN, CDR2 SVGIG (reference sequence). CDR3 loop: CAWSASYNEQFF. The CDR3 DNA follows: TGTGCCTGGAGTGCTTCCTACAATGAGCAGTTCTTC.

The chain has TRBV18 and TRBJ2-1, with 8 bases lining up with TRBD1. This CDR3 region has 15 residues. Losses at the gene ends were 2 bases for V and 5 bases for J; bases not matched to a gene: 5. The germline V gene encodes CDR1 KGHSH and CDR2 LQKENI. The CDR3 DNA is TGTGCCAGCTCACCAACCCGGACAGGGCACAATGAGCAGTTCTTC. Amino acid sequence: CASSPTRTGHNEQFF.